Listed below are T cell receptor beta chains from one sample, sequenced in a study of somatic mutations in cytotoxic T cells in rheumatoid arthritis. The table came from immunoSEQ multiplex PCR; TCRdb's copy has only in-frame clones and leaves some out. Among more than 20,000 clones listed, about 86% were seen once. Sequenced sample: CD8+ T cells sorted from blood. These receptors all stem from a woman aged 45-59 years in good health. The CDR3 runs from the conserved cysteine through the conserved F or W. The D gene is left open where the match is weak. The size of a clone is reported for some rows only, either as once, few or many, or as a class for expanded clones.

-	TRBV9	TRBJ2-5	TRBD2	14	TGTGCCAGCAGCGTAGGGGGCGGGGGAGAGACCCAGTACTTC	CASSVGGGGETQYF
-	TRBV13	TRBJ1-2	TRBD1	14	TGTGCCAGCAGCTTGGGACAGTCCGGCTATGGCTACACCTTC	CASSLGQSGYGYTF
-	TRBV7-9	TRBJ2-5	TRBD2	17	TGTGCCAGCAGACCTGGACTAGCGGAGTACCTCCAAGAGACCCAGTACTTC	CASRPGLAEYLQETQYF
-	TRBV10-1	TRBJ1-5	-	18	TGCGCCAGCAGTGAGTCGATCTCGGGACAACATAGCAATCAGCCCCAGCATTTT	CASSESISGQHSNQPQHF
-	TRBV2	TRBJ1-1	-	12	TGTGCCAGCAGTGACAGGGAAGCCGAAGCTTTCTTT	CASSDREAEAFF
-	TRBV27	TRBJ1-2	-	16	TGTGCCAGCAGTTTAAGTTGGGGGAGCTCTGCCTATGGCTACACCTTC	CASSLSWGSSAYGYTF
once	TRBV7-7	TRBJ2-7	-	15	TGTGCTAGCAGCTTATTCCAGGGACCTGCCTACGAGCAGTACTTC	CASSLFQGPAYEQYF
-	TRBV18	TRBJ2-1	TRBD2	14	TGTGCCAGCTCACCAAAGCGGGGGAGCGATGAGCAGTTCTTC	CASSPKRGSDEQFF
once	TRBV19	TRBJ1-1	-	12	TGTGCCAGTAGTACCAGTTACACTGAAGCTTTCTTT	CASSTSYTEAFF
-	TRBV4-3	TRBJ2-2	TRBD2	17	TGCGCCAGCAGCCAAGAGCCCCTCAGCGGGGGGGCCGGGGAGCTGTTTTTT	CASSQEPLSGGAGELFF
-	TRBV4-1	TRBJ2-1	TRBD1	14	TGCGCCAGCAGCCAAGATAAAGGGGGCGGTGAGCAGTTCTTC	CASSQDKGGGEQFF
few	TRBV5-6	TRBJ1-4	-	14	TGTGCCAGCAGCTTGTGGGGGGAGAATGAAAAACTGTTTTTT	CASSLWGENEKLFF
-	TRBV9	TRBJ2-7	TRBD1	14	TGTGCCAGCAGCGACACAGGGGAAGGCTACGAGCAGTACTTC	CASSDTGEGYEQYF
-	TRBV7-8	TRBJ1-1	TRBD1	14	TGTGCCAGCAGCTTAAACAGGGGGCACACTGAAGCTTTCTTT	CASSLNRGHTEAFF
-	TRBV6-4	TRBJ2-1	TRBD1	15	TGTGCCAGCAGTGACTCGCCAGGGGGAAGTGGTGAGCAGTTCTTC	CASSDSPGGSGEQFF
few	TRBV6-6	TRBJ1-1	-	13	TGTGCCAGCAGTTACTCGGAGGGAGCTGAAGCTTTCTTT	CASSYSEGAEAFF
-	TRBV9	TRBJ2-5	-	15	TGTGCCAGCAGCGTCTCCTGGGGCAGTCAAGAGACCCAGTACTTC	CASSVSWGSQETQYF
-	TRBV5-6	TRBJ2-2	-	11	TGTGCCAGCAGCATTACCGGGGAGCTGTTTTTT	CASSITGELFF
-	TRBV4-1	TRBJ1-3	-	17	TGCGCCAGCAGCCAAGTAGGTCAGGATCTCTCTGGAAACACCATATATTTT	CASSQVGQDLSGNTIYF
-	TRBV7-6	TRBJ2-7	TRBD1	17	TGTGCCAGCAGCTCCCCTCGAGGACAGGGGGCTCATAACGAGCAGTACTTC	CASSSPRGQGAHNEQYF
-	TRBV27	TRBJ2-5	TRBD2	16	TGTGCCAGCAGACCGCAAGGTAGCGGGGGGCAAGAGACCCAGTACTTC	CASRPQGSGGQETQYF
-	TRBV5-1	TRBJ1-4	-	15	TGCGCCAGCAGCTTGTGGGGGGGGGCGGATGAAAAACTGTTTTTT	CASSLWGGADEKLFF
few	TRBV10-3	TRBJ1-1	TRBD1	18	TGTGCCATCAGTGAGGGGTCCGGGGACAGGGAAGATCGCACTGAAGCTTTCTTT	CAISEGSGDREDRTEAFF
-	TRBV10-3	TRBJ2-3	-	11	TGTGCCAGCGCCGACACAGATACGCAGTATTTT	CASADTDTQYF
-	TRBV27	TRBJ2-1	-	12	TGTGCCAGTCGGACAGCATACAATGAGCAGTTCTTC	CASRTAYNEQFF
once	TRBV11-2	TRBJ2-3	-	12	TGTGCCAGCAGCTTAGGACGTGATACGCAGTATTTT	CASSLGRDTQYF
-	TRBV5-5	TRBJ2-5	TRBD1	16	TGTGCCAGCAGCATTTGGACAGGGGAACACCAAGAGACCCAGTACTTC	CASSIWTGEHQETQYF
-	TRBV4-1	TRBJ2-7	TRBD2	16	TGCGCCAGCAGCCAGTCGGGACTAGCGGGGGGGGACGAGCAGTACTTC	CASSQSGLAGGDEQYF
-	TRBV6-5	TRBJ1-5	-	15	TGTGCCAGCAGTTACTCGTTGGGGGGCAATCAGCCCCAGCATTTT	CASSYSLGGNQPQHF
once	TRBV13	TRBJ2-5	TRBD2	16	TGTGCCAGCAGCGTCGGCCAGCGGGGTTATCTGGAGACCCAGTACTTC	CASSVGQRGYLETQYF
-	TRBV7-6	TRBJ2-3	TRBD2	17	TGTGCCAGCAGCTCACCTCAGCGGGGGGGTAGCACAGATACGCAGTATTTT	CASSSPQRGGSTDTQYF
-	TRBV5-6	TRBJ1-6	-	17	TGTGCCAGCAGCTTGGAAGGGCCGAGCTCCTATAATTCACCCCTCCACTTT	CASSLEGPSSYNSPLHF
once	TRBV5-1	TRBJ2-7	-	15	TGCGCCAGCAGCCCCCCCGGGGGGCCCCCCTACGAGCAGTACTTC	CASSPPGGPPYEQYF
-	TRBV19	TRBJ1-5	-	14	TGTGCCATAAAAGACATTTATAGCAATCAGCCCCAGCATTTT	CAIKDIYSNQPQHF
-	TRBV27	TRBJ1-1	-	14	TGTGCCAGCAGTTTGGGGGCCATGAACACTGAAGCTTTCTTT	CASSLGAMNTEAFF
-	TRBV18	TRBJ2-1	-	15	TGTGCCAGCTCACCCGGACCCTCACCTCCCGATGAGCAGTTCTTC	CASSPGPSPPDEQFF
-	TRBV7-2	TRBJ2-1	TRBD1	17	TGTGCCAGCAGCTTACTCGGACAGGGGTTGAGTATCAATGAGCAGTTCTTC	CASSLLGQGLSINEQFF
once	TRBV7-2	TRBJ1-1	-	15	TGTGCCAGCAGCCCTAGTACAGGCCCGAACACTGAAGCTTTCTTT	CASSPSTGPNTEAFF
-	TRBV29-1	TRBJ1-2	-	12	TGCAGCGTTGAAGCCAGGGACCATGGCTACACCTTC	CSVEARDHGYTF
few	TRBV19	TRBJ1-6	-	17	TGTGCCAGTAGTACACAAACGACAGCTTTCCGGGATTCACCCCTCCACTTT	CASSTQTTAFRDSPLHF
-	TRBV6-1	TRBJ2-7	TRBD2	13	TGTGCCAGCAGTGTGACTAGCCGCTACGAGCAGTACTTC	CASSVTSRYEQYF
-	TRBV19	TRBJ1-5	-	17	TGTGCCAGTAGTATAGAACCCGGGACCAGGGTAGGTCAGCCCCAGCATTTT	CASSIEPGTRVGQPQHF
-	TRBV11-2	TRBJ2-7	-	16	TGTGCCAGCAGCTTAAAATTCGAAAGTGGAGACTACGAGCAGTACTTC	CASSLKFESGDYEQYF
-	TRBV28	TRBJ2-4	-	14	TGTGCCAGCAGCCCTGGATCGTCTGTCGACATTCAGTACTTC	CASSPGSSVDIQYF
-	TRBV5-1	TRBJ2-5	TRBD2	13	TGCGCCAGCAGCCTGGGACTACAAGAGACCCAGTACTTC	CASSLGLQETQYF
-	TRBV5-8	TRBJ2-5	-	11	TGTGCCAGCAGCTTGCTAGAGACCCAGTACTTC	CASSLLETQYF
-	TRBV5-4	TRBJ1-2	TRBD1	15	TGTGCCAGCAGCCCCAACTCCGGGACAGGGGGCTCCTACACCTTC	CASSPNSGTGGSYTF
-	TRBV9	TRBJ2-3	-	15	TGTGCCAGCAGCGTAGGGGGAGGTAGAATAGATACGCAGTATTTT	CASSVGGGRIDTQYF
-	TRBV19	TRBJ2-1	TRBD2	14	TGTGCCAGTAGTATCGCGGGGGGGCCCGATGAGCAGTTCTTC	CASSIAGGPDEQFF
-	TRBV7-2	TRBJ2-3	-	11	TGTGCCAGCAGCTTAGTAGATACGCAGTATTTT	CASSLVDTQYF
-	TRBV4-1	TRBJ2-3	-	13	TGCGCCAGCAGCCAAGAGAGGGCAGATACGCAGTATTTT	CASSQERADTQYF
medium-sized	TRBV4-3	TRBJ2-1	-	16	TGCGCCAGCAGCCAAGATAGGCAGCCAACCTACAATGAGCAGTTCTTC	CASSQDRQPTYNEQFF
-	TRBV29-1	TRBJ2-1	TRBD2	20	TGCAGCGTTGAAGATCGGGTACTAGCGGTAACTTATAACTCCTACAATGAGCAGTTCTTC	CSVEDRVLAVTYNSYNEQFF
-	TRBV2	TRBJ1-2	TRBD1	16	TGTGCCAGCAGTGAAGCCCCGGGACAGGGATCGCATGGCTACACCTTC	CASSEAPGQGSHGYTF
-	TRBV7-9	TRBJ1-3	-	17	TGTGCCAGCAGCTTAGAGGCCAGGGTGATCTCTGGAAACACCATATATTTT	CASSLEARVISGNTIYF
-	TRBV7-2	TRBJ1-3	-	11	TGTGCCAGCAGCAGTGGAAACACCATATATTTT	CASSSGNTIYF
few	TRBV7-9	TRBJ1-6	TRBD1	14	TGTGCCAGCAGTACACAGGGGGGCCATTCACCCCTCCACTTT	CASSTQGGHSPLHF
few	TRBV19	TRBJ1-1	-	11	TGTGCCAGTAGTATGAACACTGAAGCTTTCTTT	CASSMNTEAFF
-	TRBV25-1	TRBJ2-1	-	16	TGTGCCAGCAGTGAACGGACAGCTTACTCCTACAATGAGCAGTTCTTC	CASSERTAYSYNEQFF
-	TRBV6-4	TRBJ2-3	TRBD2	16	TGTGCCAGCAGTGACGAGGCGGGGGGAGCCACAGATACGCAGTATTTT	CASSDEAGGATDTQYF